This TCR beta chain comes out of a study of shared clonotypes between healthy human individuals. In regard to this clone: The target antigen is unknown.

Germline V CDR1 and CDR2: MGHRA, YSYEKL. This CDR3 comprises 14 residues. The ends were cut back, 1 base at V and 3 bases at J, with 9 bases in the middle. Sequencing used immunoSEQ multiplex PCR; TCRdb keeps in-frame clones, though not all of them. The table has over a million clones, under 80% seen once. Points from the study as a whole: In having few donors, the study represented limited genetic and exposure-history diversity.

Only Caucasian adults living in Nashville, Tennessee made up the donor group. This sequence joins TRBV4-1 and TRBJ2-5; a weak D match, TRBD1 (6 bases). The source material was memory CD4+ T cells sorted from blood. Subset described: CD45RA-negative fraction. The receptor was derived from a man younger than 30 in good health. The CDR3 loop is CASSQVWTEETQYF. The CDR3 coding sequence is TGCGCCAGCAGCCAAGTTTGGACAGAAGAGACCCAGTACTTC.